A selection of T cell receptor beta chains follows, all from one sample in a study of cytomegalovirus exposure and HLA in healthy donors. TCRdb keeps only in-frame clones here, not all; method: immunoSEQ multiplex PCR. This sample has more than 110,000 clones, with about 74% found just once. The sequencing input was PBMCs. The source of these receptors is a woman aged 45-60 years in good health and CMV-seronegative. Each CDR3 is given with its conserved first and last residue.

j_call: TRBJ2-2; v_call: TRBV5-1; cdr3_aa: CASSPRQGRNTGELFF
j_call: TRBJ2-7; v_call: TRBV2; cdr3_aa: CASSEEGGARSYEQYF
j_call: TRBJ1-1; v_call: TRBV5-1; cdr3_aa: CASSLGAEAFF
j_call: TRBJ2-7; v_call: TRBV5-6; cdr3_aa: CASSWDRGLGEQYF
j_call: TRBJ1-2; v_call: TRBV23-1; cdr3_aa: CASSQLDRGLMDGYTF
j_call: TRBJ2-5; v_call: TRBV19; cdr3_aa: CASSIRGIETQYF
j_call: TRBJ2-3; v_call: TRBV11-3; cdr3_aa: CASSKGQGATDTQYF
j_call: TRBJ1-2; v_call: TRBV28; cdr3_aa: CASSLGGEGRSGYTF
j_call: TRBJ1-6; v_call: TRBV6-5; cdr3_aa: CASSYSRGWNSPLHF
j_call: TRBJ1-6; v_call: TRBV5-1; cdr3_aa: CASSLTVSYNSPLHF
j_call: TRBJ2-2; v_call: TRBV5-6; cdr3_aa: CASAGAGNTGELFF
j_call: TRBJ1-4; v_call: TRBV7-9; cdr3_aa: CASSTRDKANEKLFF
j_call: TRBJ2-5; v_call: TRBV5-4; cdr3_aa: CASSPGLAGEETQYF
j_call: TRBJ2-5; v_call: TRBV5-6; cdr3_aa: CASSLDRQETQYF
j_call: TRBJ2-7; v_call: TRBV7-3; cdr3_aa: CASSPTGGRDEQYF
j_call: TRBJ2-1; v_call: TRBV7-6; cdr3_aa: CASSLAIGDNEQFF
j_call: TRBJ1-3; v_call: TRBV5-6; cdr3_aa: CASSLGQTFSGNTIYF
j_call: TRBJ1-5; v_call: TRBV19; cdr3_aa: CASSMDIINQPQHF
j_call: TRBJ2-1; v_call: TRBV5-1; cdr3_aa: CASSLTPGTGNNEQFF
j_call: TRBJ2-2; v_call: TRBV9; cdr3_aa: CASSIRQVYTGELFF
j_call: TRBJ2-3; v_call: TRBV2; cdr3_aa: CASNVQGPSTDTQYF
j_call: TRBJ2-7; v_call: TRBV28; cdr3_aa: CASRGTPGQGFHEQYF
j_call: TRBJ2-7; v_call: TRBV29-1; cdr3_aa: CSVVGGGSYEQYF
j_call: TRBJ2-7; v_call: TRBV27; cdr3_aa: CASSLKGRGHLGYEQYF
j_call: TRBJ1-6; v_call: TRBV30; cdr3_aa: CAWSVQVTGNSPLHF
j_call: TRBJ2-3; v_call: TRBV30; cdr3_aa: CAWSVTRRDTQYF
j_call: TRBJ2-3; v_call: TRBV19; cdr3_aa: CASSISQGTDTQYF
j_call: TRBJ1-4; v_call: TRBV6-1; cdr3_aa: CASSLNRDRVEKLFF